One sample yielded the 18 T cell receptor beta chains listed below, sequenced in a study of tumor-infiltrating lymphocytes in primary liver carcinoma. Germline DNA was also extracted, with blood RNA taken from unsorted whole blood. The authors made TCR beta cDNA from around 500 ng total RNA with a constant-region primer. Three nested multiplex PCR rounds, a slightly modified ARM-PCR method, built the TCR beta libraries. Rounds one and two of PCR, each of around 11 cycles, were primed with TRBV1-TRBV30 forward primers and a C-beta reverse primer. TCRdb passed the multiplex PCR reads through MiXCR, listing each CDR3 protein once. In the table there are 150,000 to 200,000 distinct CDR3 sequences, less than 70% of which are singletons. Sample: peripheral blood. Source of these receptors: a woman aged 60 to 75 with primary liver carcinoma and hepatitis B virus infection.

Ten or more counts support this clonotype. V and J are TRBV29-1 and TRBJ1-2; D perhaps matches TRBD1 (5 bases). The V end lost 6 bases, the J end lost 0 bases, and 14 bases lay between the germline ends. The CDR3 contains 14 residues. CDR1 SQVTM and CDR2 ANQGSEA come from the germline V gene. CDR3 nucleotide sequence: TGCAGCGTCGTTTCGGGGGGGTCTAACTATGGCTACACCTTC. Residues: CSVVSGGSNYGYTF.

This chain links TRBV21-1 with TRBJ2-1. TRBV21-1 corresponds to a pseudogene. The CDR3 is 14 amino acids. The CDR3 sequence: CASSTIPAAYGQFF. The CDR3 DNA is TGTGCCAGCAGTACGATTCCGGCCGCGTACGGGCAGTTCTTC.

This clonotype showed up many times. The genes are TRBV6-6 and TRBJ2-5, with D unresolved. This CDR3 region has 13 residues. Per the germline V gene, CDR1 is MNHNY and CDR2 is SVGAGI (reference sequence). Trimming took off 5 bases at V and 5 bases at J, with 12 bases between the two ends. The CDR3 region has the DNA TGTGCCAGCAGTCGTAATAGTTATGAGACCCAGTACTTC. It is translated as CASSRNSYETQYF.

For this clonotype: This may be a read error, as it is one base from a much larger clone. The conserved final phenylalanine or tryptophan is absent from the CDR3, which likely points to a read error. This sequence joins TRBV6-1 and TRBJ1-2; 7 nucleotides match TRBD1. Germline CDR1 MNHNS, CDR2 SASEGT. The CDR3 length is 16 residues. J lost 2 bases, V lost 5 bases, and 11 bases had no gene match. For the CDR3, the DNA is TGTGCCAGCAGTCACCCAACGACAGGGATAAACTATGGCTACACCGTC. It is translated as CASSHPTTGINYGYTV.

This clonotype appeared many times. V usage is TRBV12-3 or TRBV12-4 and J usage is TRBJ2-7; TRBD2 aligns across 10 bases. Trimming took 5 bases from V and 0 from J; bases not matched to a gene: 7. This CDR3 has 16 amino acids. CDR3 nucleotides: TGTGCCAGCAGTCAATTAGCGGGAGGAAGCTCCTACGAGCAGTACTTC. It is translated as CASSQLAGGSSYEQYF.

Worth noting for this clonotype: This may come from a read error, since a much larger clone is one base off. The rearrangement links TRBV5-8 to TRBJ1-2, with TRBD1 identical over 8 bases. V was pared by 0 bases and J by 10 bases, with 11 bases of the junction left unmatched. The CDR3 is 15 residues long. Germline assignment: CDR1 SGHTS and CDR2 YDEGEE. The CDR3, as DNA: TGTGCCAGCAGCTTGGGACAGGGGAAACGCGGTGACTACACCTTC. This gives the protein CASSLGQGKRGDYTF.

Ten or more counts support this clonotype. The chain joins TRBV6-5 to TRBJ2-7; TRBD1 matches at 8 bases. Looked up from germline, CDR1 is MNHEY and CDR2 is SVGAGI. The CDR3 sequence is 16 residues long. V was clipped by 2 bases and J by 5 bases; unmatched bases: 11. CDR3 sequence reads: CASSYRRAGGNDEQYF. The CDR3 coding sequence is TGTGCCAGCAGTTACCGCCGGGCAGGGGGCAACGACGAGCAGTACTTC.

The chain has TRBV5-4 and TRBJ1-4; TRBD1 aligns across 9 bases. Germline assignment: CDR1 SGHNT and CDR2 YYREEE (reference sequence). This CDR3 has 15 amino acids. The junction had 8 bases not matched to a gene; V was cut back by 3 bases and J by 8 bases. Here the CDR3 reads CASSSQGARPEKLFF. In DNA, the CDR3 is TGTGCCAGCAGCTCACAGGGGGCCCGCCCCGAAAAACTGTTTTTT.

Of note for this clonotype: A much more abundant neighbour one base away suggests this may be a read error. The chain combines TRBV6-5 with TRBJ1-5, with D unclear. Germline V gives CDR1 MNHEY, CDR2 SVGAGI. V was clipped by 5 bases and J by 6 bases, with 17 bases between them. This CDR3 spans 15 amino acids. The CDR3 region is CASSPGDAHIQPQHF. CDR3 DNA sequence: TGTGCCAGCAGTCCCGGGGATGCGCACATTCAGCCCCAGCATTTT.

In this sample, this clonotype turned up a few times. The V gene is TRBV5-1, the J gene TRBJ2-6, with a tentative D call TRBD1 (6 bases). This CDR3 has 15 residues. V lost 2 bases, J lost 4 bases, and 10 bases lay in between. CDR1 SGHRS and CDR2 YFSETQ come from the germline V gene. In DNA form, the CDR3 reads TGCGCCAGCAGCTTACAGGGAACAGGGGCCAACGTCCTGACTTTC. Its translation: CASSLQGTGANVLTF.

As regards this clonotype: Given a much more abundant clone one base away, this may be a read error. The chain links TRBV6-6 to TRBJ2-2; 7 bases line up with TRBD1. Germline values: CDR1 MNHNY, CDR2 SVGAGI (reference sequence). CDR3 size: 15 residues. The CDR3 loop is CASSYRTGNTWELFF. The DNA of the CDR3 is TGTGCCAGCAGTTACCGGACAGGCAACACCTGGGAGCTGTTTTTT.

Remarks on this clonotype: A much larger clone differs by one base, so this may be a read error. The chain links TRBV6-6 to TRBJ2-7; D is ambiguous. V lost 3 bases, J lost 5 bases, and 11 bases lay in between. The CDR3 loop spans 13 amino acids. Per germline, CDR1 MNHNY and CDR2 SVGAGI (reference sequence). The CDR3 loop reads CASSYSNTHEQYF. DNA of the CDR3: TGTGCCAGCAGTTATTCGAACACCCACGAGCAGTACTTC.

Concerning this clonotype: Since a much larger clone is just one base distant, this may be a read error. V usage is TRBV29-1 and J usage is TRBJ1-3; possible D gene TRBD1, 6 bases. Germline V gene lookup returns CDR1 SQVTM and CDR2 ANQGSEA. This CDR3 is built from 12 residues. The CDR3 loop reads CNVDEGETTIYF. The CDR3 coding sequence is TGCAACGTTGACGAGGGGGAGACCACCATATATTTT.

The CDR3, as DNA: TGTGCCAGCCGTACTCAGGGTGATGAGCAGTTCTTC. Protein product: CASRTQGDEQFF. V is TRBV28 and J is TRBJ2-1, with a tentative D call TRBD1 (5 bases). Germline CDR1 reads MDHEN; CDR2 reads SYDVKM. With 8 bases removed from V and 8 bases from J, the gap between germline ends came to 13 bases. CDR3 size: 12 residues. Filled out from reference TRBV28 and TRBJ2-1, the complete variable domain reads DVKVTQSSRYLVKRTGEKVFLECVQDMDHENMFWYRQDPGLGLRLIYFSYDVKMKEKGDIPEGYSVSREKKERFSLILESASTNQTSMYLCASRTQGDEQFFGPGTRLTVL.

About this clonotype itself: The junction departs from germline at one end; a sequencing error may be responsible. The chain employs TRBV4-3 and TRBJ2-7; D remains ambiguous. CDR3 length equals 13 residues. CDR1 is LGHNA, CDR2 YSLEER, per germline. Here the CDR3 reads CASSEDLPYEQYF. In DNA, the CDR3 is TGCGCCAGCAGCGAAGATCTGCCCTACGAGCAGTACTTC.

The chain has TRBV18 and TRBJ1-2, with unresolved D. The CDR3 is 14 amino acids. V was pared by 2 bases and J by 5 bases, with 12 bases between. Germline CDR1 is KGHSH and CDR2 is LQKENI. CDR3 loop: CASSPDTAGYGYTF. The CDR3 DNA reads as TGTGCCAGCTCACCAGATACTGCGGGATATGGCTACACCTTC. Full variable domain (remainder filled in from reference TRBV18 and TRBJ1-2): NAGVMQNPRHLVRRRGQEARLRCSPMKGHSHVYWYRQLPEEGLKFMVYLQKENIIDESGMPKERFSAEFPKEGPSILRIQQVVRGDSAAYFCASSPDTAGYGYTFGSGTRLTVV.

This clonotype was seen a single time. This rearrangement joins TRBV27 to TRBJ1-3; D is possibly TRBD1 (6 bases). Per germline, CDR1 MNHEY and CDR2 SMNVEV (reference sequence). The V gene lost 3 bases and the J gene lost 3 bases, with 12 bases spanning the gap. CDR3 size: 15 residues. The CDR3 DNA is TGTGCCAGCAGTTTGGGGGGCGCGAATGGAAACACCATATATTTT. Amino acids: CASSLGGANGNTIYF.

On this clonotype itself: This may be a read error, as it is one base from a much larger clone. The chain combines TRBV6-1 with TRBJ2-7; D possibly corresponds to TRBD2 (6 bases). V lost 7 bases and J 4 bases, leaving 17 bases between the germline ends. The CDR3 totals 14 residues. Looked up from germline, CDR1 is MNHNS and CDR2 is SASEGT. The CDR3, as DNA: TGTGCCAGCACGATCGCGGCTAGCGCTTACGAGCAGTACTTC. Amino acids: CASTIAASAYEQYF.